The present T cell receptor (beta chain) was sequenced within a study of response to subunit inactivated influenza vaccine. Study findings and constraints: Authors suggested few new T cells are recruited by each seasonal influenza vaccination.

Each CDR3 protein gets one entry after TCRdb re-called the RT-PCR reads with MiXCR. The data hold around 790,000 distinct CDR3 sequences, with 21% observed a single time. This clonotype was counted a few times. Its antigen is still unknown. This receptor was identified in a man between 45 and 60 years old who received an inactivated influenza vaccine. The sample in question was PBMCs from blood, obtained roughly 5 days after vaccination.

The CDR3 bases are TGCAGTGCTAGAGGCGCGGGAGATACCGGGGAGCTGTTTTTT. Its translation: CSARGAGDTGELFF. The chain carries TRBV20-1 and TRBJ2-2; 7 nucleotides align to TRBD2. The trim removed 1 base at V and 5 bases at J, leaving 4 bases unmatched. CDR1 DFQATT and CDR2 SNEGSKA come from the germline V gene (reference sequence). CDR3 length equals 14 residues.